The clone carrying this T cell receptor (beta chain) was seen a few times. The antigen remains unidentified. This entry is derived from a study of regulatory T cells in long-lasting Graves disease. Study conclusions and caveats: Patients with persistent disease showed a bias toward TRBV28, TRBJ1-2 and TRBJ2-5. Persistent Graves' patients showed less TCR diversity than newly diagnosed patients showed.

The time point here: newly diagnosed GD, antithyroid drugs for less than 3 months. The TCR library used RNA extracted from PBMCs. TCR beta libraries were built with iRepertoire HTBI primers and Arm-PCR of CDR3 regions. TCRdb reanalysed the multiplex PCR reads using MiXCR and keeps one entry per CDR3 protein. Of 440,000 or so distinct CDR3 sequences listed, about 15% are singletons. V was cut by 5 bases and J by 4 bases, with 18 bases left in between. Germline V gives CDR1 MNHEY, CDR2 SMNVEV (reference sequence). The CDR3 is made up of 15 amino acids. These data were also filed under a second study, of T cells in Graves' hyperthyroidism and ophthalmopathy. That study reports: Clinical symptoms, serum thyroxine, TRAb, thyroid ultrasound and orbital computed tomography informed diagnoses. In the blood, most expanded thyroid clonotypes above 0.001 appeared as well.

The specimen comprised peripheral blood mononuclear cells (PBMCs), sampled at new diagnosis, from a patient treated with antithyroid drugs. This TCR was recovered from a woman aged 30 to 39 with Graves disease. The chain joins TRBV27 to TRBJ2-7; tentatively, D is TRBD1 or TRBD2 (5 bases each). The CDR3 nucleotides are TGTGCCAGCAGTGGGGGAGACAGTTCGCTTTACGAGCAGTACTTC. Translating it yields CASSGGDSSLYEQYF.